These T cell receptor beta chains were read from a single sample in a study of blood T cell repertoires in COVID-19. Here immunoSEQ multiplex PCR was the method, and the copy in TCRdb shows in-frame clones only, minus some. The repertoire holds roughly 200,000 clones, around three quarters seen once, with 5.5% in the top ten. The sample was peripheral blood. The receptors stem from a woman in her seventies with acute or convalescent COVID-19. Each CDR3 is given with its conserved first and last residue. A D gene is named only where the DNA matches it firmly. Some rows have no size entry. The others give once, few or many, or a class for an expanded clone.

J,size,D,V,length,CDR3,DNA
TRBJ2-1,-,TRBD1,TRBV18,15,CASSPVTGGIDEQFF,TGTGCCAGCTCACCAGTGACAGGGGGCATCGATGAGCAGTTCTTC
TRBJ2-3,-,-,TRBV6-4,15,CASSGGPGVGDTQYF,TGTGCCAGCAGTGGCGGGCCGGGAGTAGGGGATACGCAGTATTTT
TRBJ2-3,-,TRBD2,TRBV10-3,19,CAISELAGEGRRGTDTQYF,TGTGCCATCAGTGAGCTAGCGGGAGAGGGAAGGAGGGGTACAGATACGCAGTATTTT
TRBJ2-7,-,-,TRBV28,16,CASSSSGGTGFYEQYF,TGTGCCAGCAGTTCATCGGGGGGGACAGGGTTCTACGAGCAGTACTTC
TRBJ2-1,-,-,TRBV19,13,CASSLPPSDEQFF,TGTGCCAGTTCTCTCCCCCCGAGCGATGAGCAGTTCTTC
TRBJ2-7,few,TRBD1,TRBV29-1,11,CSSGTAQEQYF,TGCAGCTCGGGGACAGCTCAGGAGCAGTACTTC
TRBJ2-7,-,-,TRBV15,14,CATESLRATYEQYF,TGTGCCACAGAGTCCCTCAGGGCCACCTACGAGCAGTACTTC
TRBJ1-5,-,-,TRBV12-3/TRBV12-4,13,CASSPREGQPQHF,TGTGCCAGCAGTCCCAGAGAGGGTCAGCCCCAGCATTTT
TRBJ2-1,-,TRBD1,TRBV5-1,15,CASSSPGQGSNEQFF,TGCGCCAGCAGCTCGCCGGGACAGGGTAGCAATGAGCAGTTCTTC
TRBJ2-5,-,TRBD1,TRBV7-2,15,CASSPPTGVEETQYF,TGTGCCAGCAGCCCCCCGACAGGGGTCGAAGAGACCCAGTACTTC
TRBJ1-5,-,-,TRBV18,13,CASSPGERQPQHF,TGTGCCAGCTCACCCGGGGAGAGACAGCCCCAGCATTTT
TRBJ2-2,few,TRBD1,TRBV6-5,15,CASKTGQLNTGELFF,TGTGCCAGCAAGACGGGACAGCTTAACACCGGGGAGCTGTTTTTT
TRBJ2-1,-,TRBD2,TRBV5-8,16,CASSLPGGTSLSEQFF,TGTGCCAGCAGCTTGCCTGGGGGGACTAGCTTGAGTGAGCAGTTCTTC
TRBJ2-3,once,TRBD2,TRBV19,13,CAVGSGRADTQYF,TGTGCAGTAGGGTCCGGGAGGGCAGATACGCAGTATTTT
TRBJ1-5,-,-,TRBV2,11,CASSEEGDQHF,TGTGCCAGCAGTGAAGAGGGGGACCAGCATTTT
TRBJ2-3,-,TRBD2,TRBV29-1,17,CSVGGGAGGRGTDTQYF,TGCAGCGTTGGTGGTGGAGCGGGAGGCCGTGGCACAGATACGCAGTATTTT
TRBJ2-7,-,-,TRBV27,12,CASGRPGVKQYF,TGTGCCAGCGGCCGCCCGGGGGTTAAGCAGTACTTC
TRBJ1-4,few,-,TRBV30,12,CAWSVRSEKLFF,TGTGCCTGGAGTGTACGGAGTGAAAAACTGTTTTTT
TRBJ2-7,-,TRBD2,TRBV6-5,13,CASRAGLPYEQYF,TGTGCCAGCAGAGCGGGACTACCCTACGAGCAGTACTTC
TRBJ2-5,-,-,TRBV20-1,13,CSASRRVGETQYF,TGCAGTGCTAGTAGGAGGGTAGGGGAGACCCAGTACTTC
TRBJ1-2,-,-,TRBV7-6,12,CARGQGYYGYTF,TGTGCCAGGGGGCAGGGGTACTATGGCTACACCTTC
TRBJ2-2,-,-,TRBV30,14,CAWSGSANTGELFF,TGTGCCTGGAGTGGCAGCGCGAACACCGGGGAGCTGTTTTTT
TRBJ2-5,-,-,TRBV3-1/TRBV3-2,15,CASSQELPGPETQYF,TGTGCCAGCAGCCAAGAACTCCCGGGTCCGGAGACCCAGTACTTC
TRBJ2-1,few,-,TRBV5-1,16,CASSLGGSGIYNEQFF,TGCGCCAGCAGCTTGGGGGGTAGCGGAATATACAATGAGCAGTTCTTC
TRBJ2-5,-,-,TRBV29-1,12,CSVTGPGETQYF,TGCAGCGTTACTGGACCGGGGGAGACCCAGTACTTC
TRBJ2-2,-,TRBD2,TRBV9,17,CASSVGRTSGNRGELFF,TGTGCCAGCAGCGTAGGCAGGACTAGCGGGAATCGAGGGGAGCTGTTTTTT
TRBJ1-5,few,-,TRBV27,13,CATSVRESQPQHF,TGTGCCACCAGCGTGAGGGAAAGCCAGCCCCAGCATTTT